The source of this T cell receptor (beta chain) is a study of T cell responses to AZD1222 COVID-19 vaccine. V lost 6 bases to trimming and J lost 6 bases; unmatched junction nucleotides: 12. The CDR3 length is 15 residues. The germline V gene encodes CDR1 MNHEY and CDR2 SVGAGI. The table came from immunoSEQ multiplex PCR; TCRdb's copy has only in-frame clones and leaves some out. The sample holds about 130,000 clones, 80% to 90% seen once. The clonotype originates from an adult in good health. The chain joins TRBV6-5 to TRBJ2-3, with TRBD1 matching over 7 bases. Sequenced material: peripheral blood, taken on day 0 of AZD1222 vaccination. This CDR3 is CASRRSETGSDTQYF. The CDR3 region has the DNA TGTGCCAGCAGGCGTAGCGAGACAGGGTCCGATACGCAGTATTTT.